A single sample gave rise to the 17 T cell receptor beta chains below, sequenced in a study of cytomegalovirus exposure and HLA in healthy donors. Primers: 60 Vbeta forward and 13 Jbeta reverse. Assay: immunoSEQ multiplex PCR; the TCRdb copy retains only in-frame clones and omits some. Of 250,000 to 350,000 clones listed, more than 80% are singletons. Source material: PBMCs. The receptors come from a middle-aged man in good health and CMV-seropositive.

This clone appeared a single time. The chain's CDR3 is CATSRDRIRQGDEAFF. DNA for the CDR3: TGTGCCACCAGCAGAGATAGGATTAGACAGGGGGATGAAGCTTTCTTT. V usage is TRBV15 and J usage is TRBJ1-1; TRBD1 matches 9 bases. The ends lost 0 bases at V and 7 bases at J; junction bases unmatched: 9. This CDR3 is 16 amino acids long. Germline values: CDR1 LNHNV, CDR2 YYDKDF (reference sequence).

V is TRBV18 and J is TRBJ2-3; 13 bases are shared with TRBD2. The J segment lost 2 bases and the V segment lost 4 bases, leaving 3 bases of the junction unmatched. From germline, CDR1 is KGHSH and CDR2 LQKENI. The length of the CDR3 is 16 residues. CDR3: CASSLGTSGTTDTQYF. The CDR3 nucleotides read TGTGCCAGCTCACTGGGGACTAGCGGGACCACAGATACGCAGTATTTT.

The chain employs TRBV19 and TRBJ2-6, with 11 bases that match TRBD1. The germline gives CDR1 LNHDA, CDR2 SQIVND (reference sequence). The CDR3 runs to 17 residues. Unmatched junction bases numbered 3, after V lost 3 bases and J lost 2 bases. CDR3 sequence: CASSIGTGGTGANVLTF. DNA for the CDR3: TGTGCCAGTAGTATTGGGACAGGGGGTACTGGGGCCAACGTCCTGACTTTC.

V gene TRBV28 combines with J gene TRBJ2-7; D unclear. Germline V gene sequence: CDR1 MDHEN, CDR2 SYDVKM. The CDR3 has 14 residues. The germline V and J ends were trimmed by 1 base and 1 base, with 8 bases remaining between them. The CDR3 is CASSLYPASYEQYF. CDR3 DNA sequence: TGTGCCAGCAGTTTATACCCCGCGTCCTACGAGCAGTACTTC.

The chain recombines TRBV30 with TRBJ2-3, with 14 bases matching TRBD2. Germline trimming cut 5 bases from V and 5 bases from J; bases unmatched to any gene: 9. CDR3 length: 16 residues. Per the germline V gene, CDR1 is GTSNPN and CDR2 is SVGIG (reference sequence). For the CDR3, the DNA is TGTGCCTGGGCCCTTGGGACTAGCGGGAGCTTAGATACGCAGTATTTT. Residues: CAWALGTSGSLDTQYF.

This chain connects TRBV6-6 to TRBJ2-1; D is possibly TRBD2 (6 bases). Deletions cut 5 bases from V and 9 bases from J, with 11 bases between. The CDR3 sequence is 12 residues long. Per germline, CDR1 MNHNY and CDR2 SVGAGI (reference sequence). The CDR3 DNA reads as TGTGCCAGCAGTCCCCGGGGGATTGAGCAGTTCTTC. Residues: CASSPRGIEQFF.

The rearrangement links TRBV2 to TRBJ2-7; 10 bases are a match to TRBD1. The CDR3 runs to 14 residues. V dropped 5 bases and J dropped 4; count of bases not matched to a gene: 5. Germline-derived CDR1 and CDR2 are SNHLY and FYNNEI. CDR3 protein: CASSSGTGEYEQYF. CDR3 nucleotide sequence: TGTGCCAGCAGTTCCGGGACAGGGGAATACGAGCAGTACTTC.

This clone was seen only a few times. The chain employs TRBV6-1 and TRBJ1-1; 7 positions match TRBD1. The CDR3 length is 14 residues. The V gene end was trimmed by 2 bases and the J gene end by 1 base; junction bases not matched to a gene: 1. Germline CDR1 is MNHNS and CDR2 is SASEGT. The CDR3 sequence is CASSEYRGNTEAFF. The DNA of the CDR3 is TGTGCCAGCAGTGAATACAGGGGGAACACTGAAGCTTTCTTT.

The V and J genes are TRBV28 and TRBJ1-4; D is unclear. The CDR3 is made up of 15 amino acids. Trimming removed 5 bases from V and 4 bases from J, with 14 bases in between. The germline gives CDR1 MDHEN, CDR2 SYDVKM. The CDR3 loop reads CASSLQSAGNEKLFF. The CDR3 DNA sequence: TGTGCCAGCAGTCTCCAAAGTGCGGGTAATGAAAAACTGTTTTTT.

The chain uses TRBV18 and TRBJ2-7; 9 bases line up with TRBD2. This CDR3 spans 13 amino acids. From germline, CDR1 is KGHSH and CDR2 LQKENI. J gave up 5 bases and V 5 bases, and 4 bases lay outside the gene matches. Here the CDR3 reads CASSGLAKDEQYF. In DNA, the CDR3 is TGTGCCAGCTCAGGACTAGCGAAAGACGAGCAGTACTTC.

V is TRBV6-5 and J is TRBJ2-1; TRBD1 matches at 8 bases. Germline trimming cut 2 bases from V and 8 bases from J; bases unmatched to any gene: 8. The CDR3 is 15 amino acids. Per the germline V gene, CDR1 is MNHEY and CDR2 is SVGAGI. CDR3 nucleotides: TGTGCCAGCAGTTACCTAGGACAGGGTGTCGATGAGCAGTTCTTC. Translating gives CASSYLGQGVDEQFF.

The CDR3 here is CASSPRGGENQPQHF. CDR3 DNA sequence: TGTGCCAGCAGCCCGCGGGGCGGGGAGAATCAGCCCCAGCATTTT. The chain recombines TRBV7-2 with TRBJ1-5, with a possible D match to TRBD1 (5 bases). Germline CDR1 reads SGHTA; CDR2 reads FQGNSA. Trimming left V 5 bases short and J 4 bases short, with 15 bases between. CDR3 length: 15 residues.

V and J are TRBV15 and TRBJ1-5; D gene unclear. Germline assignment: CDR1 LNHNV and CDR2 YYDKDF (reference sequence). Between the trimmed V and J ends, which lost 6 bases and 4 bases, there was a span of 10 bases. This CDR3 has 13 amino acids. The CDR3 coding sequence is TGTGCCACCAGGGGCGATGGGAATCAGCCCCAGCATTTT. As protein: CATRGDGNQPQHF.

The gene calls are TRBV4-3 and TRBJ1-5; 10 bases are shared with TRBD1. V dropped 4 bases and J dropped 5; count of bases not matched to a gene: 5. The CDR3 extends over 15 amino acids. Germline-derived CDR1 and CDR2 are LGHNA and YSLEER. The CDR3 loop reads CASSRDRGLDQPQHF. CDR3 sequence (DNA): TGCGCCAGCAGCCGTGACAGGGGGCTTGATCAGCCCCAGCATTTT.

The chain combines TRBV14 with TRBJ2-7, with TRBD1 as a possible D gene (5 bases). Deletions cut 1 base from V and 4 bases from J, with 5 bases between. Per germline, CDR1 SGHDN and CDR2 FVKESK. CDR3 size: 12 residues. This CDR3 reads CASSQAGYEQYF. The CDR3 bases are TGTGCCAGCAGCCAAGCAGGGTACGAGCAGTACTTC.

The V and J genes are TRBV6-5 and TRBJ2-7; the match to TRBD1 covers 8 bases. The junction had 5 bases not matched to a gene; V was cut back by 2 bases and J by 2 bases. The CDR3 runs to 15 residues. Germline lookup yields CDR1 MNHEY and CDR2 SVGAGI. The CDR3 DNA follows: TGTGCCAGCAGTTACAGGGGACAGGTCCCCTACGAGCAGTACTTC. Protein sequence: CASSYRGQVPYEQYF.

The chain combines TRBV5-1 with TRBJ2-7; weak D call: TRBD1 (6 bases). The CDR3 loop spans 16 amino acids. V lost 0 bases and J lost 2, with 15 bases in between. The germline V gene encodes CDR1 SGHRS and CDR2 YFSETQ. The chain's CDR3 is CASSLAWQGSTYEQYF. CDR3 in DNA: TGCGCCAGCAGCTTGGCCTGGCAGGGGAGTACCTACGAGCAGTACTTC.